This T cell receptor beta chain stems from a study of cytomegalovirus exposure and HLA in healthy donors. Researchers ran the PCR with 60 Vbeta and 13 Jbeta primers. Repertoires were generated with immunoSEQ multiplex PCR, while TCRdb's copy carries only in-frame clones and drops some. This sample has more than 100,000 clones; approximately 90% occur once, and the top ten carry around 5.5%. This sequence originates from a woman under 40 in good health and CMV-seronegative. Specimen: PBMCs.

In nucleotides, the CDR3 is TGCGCCAGCAGCTTAGCAGTGGACAGTGTAAGGAACGAGCAGTACTTC. Translating gives CASSLAVDSVRNEQYF. The chain carries TRBV5-1 and TRBJ2-7; D possibly corresponds to TRBD1 (6 bases). The CDR3 runs 16 residues. The V gene's germline CDR1 is SGHRS and CDR2 YFSETQ. V shed 2 bases and J shed 5 bases, with 20 bases lying between them.